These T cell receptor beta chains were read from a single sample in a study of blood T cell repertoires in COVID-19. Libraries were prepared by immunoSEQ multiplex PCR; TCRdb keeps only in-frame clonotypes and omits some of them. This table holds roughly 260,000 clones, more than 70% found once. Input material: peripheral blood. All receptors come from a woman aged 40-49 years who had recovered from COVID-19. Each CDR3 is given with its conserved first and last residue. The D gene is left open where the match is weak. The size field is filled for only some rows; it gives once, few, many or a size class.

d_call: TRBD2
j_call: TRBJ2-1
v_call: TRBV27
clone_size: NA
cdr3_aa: CASSPGDYLNEQFF
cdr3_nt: TGTGCCAGCAGTCCCGGGGACTATCTCAATGAGCAGTTCTTC

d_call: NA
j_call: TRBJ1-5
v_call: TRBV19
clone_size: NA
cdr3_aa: CASSIWRSPNQPQHF
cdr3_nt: TGTGCCAGTAGTATTTGGAGGTCTCCCAATCAGCCCCAGCATTTT

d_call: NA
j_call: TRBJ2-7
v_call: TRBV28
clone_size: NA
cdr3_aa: CASSLSAGVEQYF
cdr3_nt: TGTGCCAGCAGTTTATCTGCAGGGGTCGAGCAGTACTTC

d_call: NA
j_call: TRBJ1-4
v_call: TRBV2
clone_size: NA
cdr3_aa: CASRRQNVFNEKLFF
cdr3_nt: TGTGCCAGCAGAAGACAGAACGTGTTTAATGAAAAACTGTTTTTT

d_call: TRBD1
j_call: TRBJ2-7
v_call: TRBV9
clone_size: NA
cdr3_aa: CASSEGTGGWDEQYF
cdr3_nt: TGTGCCAGCAGCGAGGGGACAGGGGGCTGGGACGAGCAGTACTTC

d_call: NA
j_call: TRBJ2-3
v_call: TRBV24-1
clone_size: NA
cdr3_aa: CATSEAKVPDTQYF
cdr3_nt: TGTGCCACCAGCGAAGCGAAGGTCCCAGATACGCAGTATTTT

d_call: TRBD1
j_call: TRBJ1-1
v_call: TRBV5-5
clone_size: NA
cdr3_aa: CASSKDRVNTEAFF
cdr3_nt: TGTGCCAGCAGCAAAGACAGGGTGAACACTGAAGCTTTCTTT

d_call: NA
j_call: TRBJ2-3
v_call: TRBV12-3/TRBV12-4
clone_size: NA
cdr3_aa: CASSTHRVDTQYF
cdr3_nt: TGTGCCAGCAGTACCCATCGAGTAGATACGCAGTATTTT

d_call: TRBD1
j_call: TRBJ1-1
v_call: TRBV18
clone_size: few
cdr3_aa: CASSPTGMNTEAFF
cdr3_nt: TGTGCCAGCTCACCGACAGGGATGAACACTGAAGCTTTCTTT

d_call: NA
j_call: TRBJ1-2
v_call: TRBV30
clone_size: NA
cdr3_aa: CAWSREISGYTF
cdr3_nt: TGTGCCTGGAGCAGGGAAATCAGCGGCTACACCTTC

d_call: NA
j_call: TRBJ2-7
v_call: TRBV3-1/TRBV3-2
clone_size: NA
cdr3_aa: CASGTIGSYEQYF
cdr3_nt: TGTGCCAGCGGGACAATTGGCTCCTACGAGCAGTACTTC

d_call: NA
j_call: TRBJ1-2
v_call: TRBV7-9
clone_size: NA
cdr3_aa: CASSSGVGPFRGNGYTF
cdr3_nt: TGTGCCAGCAGCTCTGGGGTCGGACCGTTCAGGGGCAATGGCTACACCTTC

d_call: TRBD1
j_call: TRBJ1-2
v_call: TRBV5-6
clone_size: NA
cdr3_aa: CASSLTGALPRGYTF
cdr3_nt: TGTGCCAGCAGCTTGACAGGGGCCCTCCCCCGGGGCTACACCTTC

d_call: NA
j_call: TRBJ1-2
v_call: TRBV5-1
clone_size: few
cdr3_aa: CASSLLQGSYGYTF
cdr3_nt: TGCGCCAGCAGCTTGCTCCAGGGGAGCTATGGCTACACCTTC

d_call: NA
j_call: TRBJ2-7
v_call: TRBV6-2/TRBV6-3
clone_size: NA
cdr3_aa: CASSAGLGLIGYEQYF
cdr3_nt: TGTGCCAGCAGCGCAGGCCTTGGACTAATTGGCTACGAGCAGTACTTC

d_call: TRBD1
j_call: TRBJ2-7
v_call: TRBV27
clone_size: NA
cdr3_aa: CASSSGDSPYEQYF
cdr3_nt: TGTGCCAGCAGTTCCGGGGACAGTCCCTACGAGCAGTACTTC

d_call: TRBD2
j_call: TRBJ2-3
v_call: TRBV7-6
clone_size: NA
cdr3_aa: CASSLIPGTSGSTDTQYF
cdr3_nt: TGTGCCAGCAGCTTAATCCCCGGGACTAGCGGGAGCACAGATACGCAGTATTTT

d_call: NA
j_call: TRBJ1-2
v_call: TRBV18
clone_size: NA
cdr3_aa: CASSPGLQVVGGYTF
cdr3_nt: TGTGCCAGCTCACCAGGACTACAGGTGGTGGGTGGCTACACCTTC

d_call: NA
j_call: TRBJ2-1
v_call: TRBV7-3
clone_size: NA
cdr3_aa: CASSSFKGTYNEQFF
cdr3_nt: TGTGCCAGCAGCTCTTTTAAGGGGACCTACAATGAGCAGTTCTTC

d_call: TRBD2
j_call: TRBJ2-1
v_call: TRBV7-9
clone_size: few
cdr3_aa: CASSLQAGTVEQFF
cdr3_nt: TGTGCCAGCAGCTTACAAGCGGGAACGGTTGAGCAGTTCTTC

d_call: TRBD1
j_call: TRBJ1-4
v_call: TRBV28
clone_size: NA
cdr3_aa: CASSLHGTGGQKLFF
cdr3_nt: TGTGCCAGCAGTTTACATGGGACAGGGGGCCAAAAACTGTTTTTT

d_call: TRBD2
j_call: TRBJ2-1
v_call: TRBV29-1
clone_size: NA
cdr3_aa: CRGTSSRNEQFF
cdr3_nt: TGCAGAGGGACTAGTAGTCGCAATGAGCAGTTCTTC

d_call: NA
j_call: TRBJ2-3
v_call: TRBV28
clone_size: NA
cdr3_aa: CASSSSDTQYF
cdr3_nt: TGTGCCAGCAGTTCCTCGGATACGCAGTATTTT

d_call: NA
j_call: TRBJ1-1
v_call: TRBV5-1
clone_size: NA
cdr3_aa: CASRQGSLNTEAFF
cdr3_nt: TGCGCCAGCAGACAGGGAAGTTTGAACACTGAAGCTTTCTTT

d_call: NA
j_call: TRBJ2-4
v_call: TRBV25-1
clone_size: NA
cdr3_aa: CASSEWEEAKNIQYF
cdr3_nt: TGTGCCAGCAGTGAATGGGAGGAAGCCAAAAACATTCAGTACTTC

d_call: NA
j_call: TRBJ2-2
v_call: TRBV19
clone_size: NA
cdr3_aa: CAGSRQDLTTGELFF
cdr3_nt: TGTGCCGGTTCCCGACAGGATTTGACCACGGGGGAGCTGTTTTTT

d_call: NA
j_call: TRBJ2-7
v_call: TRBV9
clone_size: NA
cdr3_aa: CASSVGRVNEQYF
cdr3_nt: TGTGCCAGCAGCGTAGGCAGGGTAAACGAGCAGTACTTC

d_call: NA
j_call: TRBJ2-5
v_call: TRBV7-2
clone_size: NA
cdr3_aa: CASSLRKRLIETQYF
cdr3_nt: TGTGCCAGCAGCTTAAGGAAGCGGTTAATCGAGACCCAGTACTTC

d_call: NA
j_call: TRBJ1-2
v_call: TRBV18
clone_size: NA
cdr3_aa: CASSPNTLNYGYTF
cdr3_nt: TGTGCCAGCTCACCAAATACCCTAAACTATGGCTACACCTTC

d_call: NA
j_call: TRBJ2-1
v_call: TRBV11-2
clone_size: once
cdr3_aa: CASSPHSGSGEQFF
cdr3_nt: TGTGCCAGCAGCCCCCACTCGGGATCTGGTGAGCAGTTCTTC

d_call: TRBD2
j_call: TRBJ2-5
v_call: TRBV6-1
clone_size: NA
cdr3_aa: CASSELALAGLLQETQYF
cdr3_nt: TGTGCCAGCAGTGAGTTGGCGCTAGCGGGGCTATTACAAGAGACCCAGTACTTC

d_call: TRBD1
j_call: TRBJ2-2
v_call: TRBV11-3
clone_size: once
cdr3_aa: CASSPGQWDPNTGELFF
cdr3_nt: TGTGCCAGCAGCCCGGGACAGTGGGATCCGAACACCGGGGAGCTGTTTTTT

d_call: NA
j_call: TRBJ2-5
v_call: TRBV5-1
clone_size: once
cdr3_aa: CASRQSSQETQYF
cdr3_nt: TGCGCCAGCAGGCAGTCATCCCAAGAGACCCAGTACTTC

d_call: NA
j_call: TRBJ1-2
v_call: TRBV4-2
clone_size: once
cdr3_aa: CASSQVNGGPYGYTF
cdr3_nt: TGTGCCAGCAGCCAAGTGAATGGGGGCCCCTATGGCTACACCTTC

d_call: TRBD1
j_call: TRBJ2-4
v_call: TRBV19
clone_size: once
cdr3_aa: CASSLRQGKNIQYF
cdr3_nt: TGTGCCAGTAGTCTGAGACAGGGCAAAAACATTCAGTACTTC

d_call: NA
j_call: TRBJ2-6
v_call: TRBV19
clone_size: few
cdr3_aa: CASTMGPSDLSGANVLTF
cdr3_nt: TGTGCCAGTACGATGGGGCCTTCGGATCTTTCTGGGGCCAACGTCCTGACTTTC

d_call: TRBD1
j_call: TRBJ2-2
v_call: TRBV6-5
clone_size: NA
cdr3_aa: CASTWDRGNTGELFF
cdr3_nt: TGTGCCAGCACCTGGGACAGGGGGAACACCGGGGAGCTGTTTTTT

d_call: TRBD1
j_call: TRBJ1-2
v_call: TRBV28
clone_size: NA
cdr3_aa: CASEPGQGEFNYGYTF
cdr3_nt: TGTGCCAGCGAACCGGGACAGGGGGAATTTAACTATGGCTACACCTTC

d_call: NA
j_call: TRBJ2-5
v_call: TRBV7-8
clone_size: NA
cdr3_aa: CASSLEGLVEETQYF
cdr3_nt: TGTGCCAGCAGCTTAGAGGGGCTGGTAGAAGAGACCCAGTACTTC

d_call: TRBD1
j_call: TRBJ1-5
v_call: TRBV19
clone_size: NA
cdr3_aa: CASSRQGANNQPQHF
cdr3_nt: TGTGCCAGTAGTCGACAGGGGGCGAACAATCAGCCCCAGCATTTT

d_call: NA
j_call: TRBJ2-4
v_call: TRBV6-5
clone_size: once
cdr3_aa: CASSYGRRVTKNIQYF
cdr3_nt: TGTGCCAGCAGTTACGGGCGGAGGGTCACCAAAAACATTCAGTACTTC

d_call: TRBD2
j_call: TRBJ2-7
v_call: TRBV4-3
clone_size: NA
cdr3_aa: CASSQDLRSGINYEQYF
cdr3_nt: TGCGCCAGCAGCCAAGATTTAAGGAGCGGGATCAACTACGAGCAGTACTTC

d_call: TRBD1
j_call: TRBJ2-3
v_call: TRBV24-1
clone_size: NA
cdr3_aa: CATSGQGRTDTQYF
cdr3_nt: TGTGCCACCAGTGGACAGGGACGCACAGATACGCAGTATTTT

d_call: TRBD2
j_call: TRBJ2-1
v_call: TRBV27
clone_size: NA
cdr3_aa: CASSLPGLAGAVGEQFF
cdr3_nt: TGTGCCAGCAGTTTACCAGGACTAGCGGGGGCCGTGGGTGAGCAGTTCTTC

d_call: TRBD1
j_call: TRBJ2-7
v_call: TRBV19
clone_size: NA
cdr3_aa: CASSWTGGAYEQYF
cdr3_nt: TGTGCCAGTAGTTGGACAGGGGGTGCCTACGAGCAGTACTTC